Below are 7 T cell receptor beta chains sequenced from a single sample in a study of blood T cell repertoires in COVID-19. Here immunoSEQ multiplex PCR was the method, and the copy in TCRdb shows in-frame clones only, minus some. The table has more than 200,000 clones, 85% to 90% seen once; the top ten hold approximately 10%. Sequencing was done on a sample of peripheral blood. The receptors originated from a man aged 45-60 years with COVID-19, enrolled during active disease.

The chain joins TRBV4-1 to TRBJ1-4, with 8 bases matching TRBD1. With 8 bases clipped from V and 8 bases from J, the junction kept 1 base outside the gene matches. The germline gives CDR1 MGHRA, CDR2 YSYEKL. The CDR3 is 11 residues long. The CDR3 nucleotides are TGCGCCAGCCGGACAGGGGAAAAACTGTTTTTT. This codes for CASRTGEKLFF.

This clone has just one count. CDR3 loop: CASSYVDEQFF. CDR3 DNA: TGTGCCAGCAGTTACGTCGATGAGCAGTTCTTC. J is TRBJ2-1 and V is TRBV6-5; unclear D gene. Trimming left V 2 bases short and J 8 bases short, with 4 bases between. The CDR3 sequence is 11 residues long. Germline V gives CDR1 MNHEY, CDR2 SVGAGI.

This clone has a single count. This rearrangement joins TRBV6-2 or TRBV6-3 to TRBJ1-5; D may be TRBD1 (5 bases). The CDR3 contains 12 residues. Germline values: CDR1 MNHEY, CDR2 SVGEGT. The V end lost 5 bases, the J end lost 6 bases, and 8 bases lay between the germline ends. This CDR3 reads CASSRGGQPQHF. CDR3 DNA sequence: TGTGCCAGCAGTCGGGGGGGTCAGCCCCAGCATTTT.

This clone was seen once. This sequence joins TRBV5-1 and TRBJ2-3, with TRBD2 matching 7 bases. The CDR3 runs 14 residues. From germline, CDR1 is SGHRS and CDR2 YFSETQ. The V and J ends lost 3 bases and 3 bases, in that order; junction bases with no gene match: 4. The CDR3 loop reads CASSSGGLTDTQYF. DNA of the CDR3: TGCGCCAGCAGCTCGGGAGGACTGACAGATACGCAGTATTTT.

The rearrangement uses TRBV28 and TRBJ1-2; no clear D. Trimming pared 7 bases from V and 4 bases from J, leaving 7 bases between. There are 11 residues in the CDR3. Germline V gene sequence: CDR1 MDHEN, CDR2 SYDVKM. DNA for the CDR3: TGTGCCAGCACGGACTCCTATGGCTACACCTTC. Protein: CASTDSYGYTF.

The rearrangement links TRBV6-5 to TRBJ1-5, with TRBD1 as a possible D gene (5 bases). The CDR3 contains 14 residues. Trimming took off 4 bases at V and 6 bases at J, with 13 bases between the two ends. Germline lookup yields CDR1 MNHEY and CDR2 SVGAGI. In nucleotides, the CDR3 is TGTGCCAGCAGTTCACACGGGGGGGGTCAGCCCCAGCATTTT. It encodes CASSSHGGGQPQHF.

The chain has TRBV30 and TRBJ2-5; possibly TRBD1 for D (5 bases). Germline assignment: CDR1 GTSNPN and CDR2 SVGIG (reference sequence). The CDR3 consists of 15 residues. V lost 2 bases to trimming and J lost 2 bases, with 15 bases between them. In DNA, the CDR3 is TGTGCCTGGAGTAGCGCCGCAGGGATTCAAGAGACCCAGTACTTC. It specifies CAWSSAAGIQETQYF.